The clone carrying this T cell receptor (beta chain) was recorded once. Its antigen is unknown. V dropped 0 bases and J dropped 3 bases, with 7 bases sitting between them. Per the germline V gene, CDR1 is SGHDT and CDR2 is YYEEEE. The CDR3 is 14 residues long. Sequenced by immunoSEQ multiplex PCR; TCRdb stores in-frame clones only, minus some. Altogether approximately 150,000 clones are present, roughly nine tenths being singletons, with the ten largest covering roughly 9.9%. This sample stems from a study of T cell responses to AZD1222 COVID-19 vaccine. Whole-study findings and limits: Reportedly, nearly half the spike-specific TCRs target unmutated variant regions. Donors were chiefly white British, with a greater number of females, and clonal diversity was perhaps underestimated.

The specimen comprised peripheral blood, sampled 28 days after the second AZD1222 dose. V gene TRBV5-6 combines with J gene TRBJ1-5; D not resolved. This receptor was identified in an adult who received the AZD1222 COVID-19 vaccine. CDR3 sequence (DNA): TGTGCCAGCAGCTTGGGGGGATTCAATCAGCCCCAGCATTTT. Translating it yields CASSLGGFNQPQHF.